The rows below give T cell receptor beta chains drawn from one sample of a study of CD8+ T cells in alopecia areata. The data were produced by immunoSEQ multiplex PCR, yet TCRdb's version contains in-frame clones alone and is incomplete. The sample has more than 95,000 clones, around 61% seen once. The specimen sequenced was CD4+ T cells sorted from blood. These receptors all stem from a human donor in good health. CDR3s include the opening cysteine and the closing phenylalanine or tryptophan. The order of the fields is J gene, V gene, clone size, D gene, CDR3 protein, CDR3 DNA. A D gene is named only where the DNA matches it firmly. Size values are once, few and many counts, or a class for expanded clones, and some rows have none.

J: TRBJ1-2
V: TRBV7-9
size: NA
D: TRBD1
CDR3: CASSPRDREFGYTF
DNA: TGTGCCAGCAGCCCCCGGGACAGAGAATTTGGCTACACCTTC

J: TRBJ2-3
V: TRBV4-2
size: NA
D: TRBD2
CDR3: CASSSRSGVGDTQYF
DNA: TGTGCCAGCAGCTCCCGTAGCGGGGTTGGAGATACGCAGTATTTT

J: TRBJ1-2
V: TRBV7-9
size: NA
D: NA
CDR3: CASSLTFSPGSGYTF
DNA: TGTGCCAGCAGCTTAACATTTTCACCCGGAAGCGGCTACACCTTC

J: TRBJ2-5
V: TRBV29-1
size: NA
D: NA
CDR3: CSFQPPAVQETQYF
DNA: TGCAGCTTCCAACCCCCGGCGGTCCAAGAGACCCAGTACTTC

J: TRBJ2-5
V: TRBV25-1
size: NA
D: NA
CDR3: CASNPGTQETQYF
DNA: TGTGCCAGCAATCCGGGTACCCAAGAGACCCAGTACTTC

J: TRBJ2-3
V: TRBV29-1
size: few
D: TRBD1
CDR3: CSVGRTGSTDTQYF
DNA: TGCAGCGTGGGCCGGACAGGGAGCACAGATACGCAGTATTTT

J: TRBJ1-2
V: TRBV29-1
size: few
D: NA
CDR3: CSVEWTGYGYTF
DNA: TGCAGCGTTGAATGGACGGGCTATGGCTACACCTTC

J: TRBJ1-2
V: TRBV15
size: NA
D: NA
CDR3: CATSGGSGTVNYGYTF
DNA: TGTGCCACCAGCGGAGGATCCGGGACGGTGAACTATGGCTACACCTTC

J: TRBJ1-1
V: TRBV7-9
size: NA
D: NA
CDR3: CASSQDKTNTEAFF
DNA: TGTGCCAGCAGCCAAGACAAAACGAACACTGAAGCTTTCTTT

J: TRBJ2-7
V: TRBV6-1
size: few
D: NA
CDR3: CASSDLGGLSYEQYF
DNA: TGTGCCAGCAGTGACCTAGGGGGTCTCTCCTACGAGCAGTACTTC

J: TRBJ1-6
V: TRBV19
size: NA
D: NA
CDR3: CASSFRQSSYNSPLHF
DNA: TGTGCCAGTAGTTTCCGACAGAGCTCCTATAATTCACCCCTCCACTTT

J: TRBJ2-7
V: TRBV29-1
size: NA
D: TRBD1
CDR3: CSVMETGTYEQYF
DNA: TGCAGCGTTATGGAGACAGGGACCTACGAGCAGTACTTC

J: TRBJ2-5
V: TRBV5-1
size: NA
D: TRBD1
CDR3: CASSTTTGRETQYF
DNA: TGCGCCAGCAGCACAACGACAGGGCGGGAGACCCAGTACTTC

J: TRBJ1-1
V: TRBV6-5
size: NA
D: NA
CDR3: CASSFLTEAFF
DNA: TGTGCCAGCAGTTTCCTCACTGAAGCTTTCTTT

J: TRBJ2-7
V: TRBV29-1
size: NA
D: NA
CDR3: CSVRVGLRPQYF
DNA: TGCAGCGTTCGGGTGGGTCTAAGGCCGCAGTACTTC

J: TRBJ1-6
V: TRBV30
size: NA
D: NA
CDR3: CAWSDDGISPLHF
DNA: TGTGCCTGGAGTGACGACGGGATTTCACCCCTCCACTTT

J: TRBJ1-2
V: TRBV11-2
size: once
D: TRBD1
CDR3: CASSRDRAGYGYTF
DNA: TGTGCCAGCAGTCGGGACAGGGCCGGCTATGGCTACACCTTC

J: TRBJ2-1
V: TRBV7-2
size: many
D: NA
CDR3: CASSTYLYNEQFF
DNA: TGTGCCAGCAGCACATACTTGTACAATGAGCAGTTCTTC